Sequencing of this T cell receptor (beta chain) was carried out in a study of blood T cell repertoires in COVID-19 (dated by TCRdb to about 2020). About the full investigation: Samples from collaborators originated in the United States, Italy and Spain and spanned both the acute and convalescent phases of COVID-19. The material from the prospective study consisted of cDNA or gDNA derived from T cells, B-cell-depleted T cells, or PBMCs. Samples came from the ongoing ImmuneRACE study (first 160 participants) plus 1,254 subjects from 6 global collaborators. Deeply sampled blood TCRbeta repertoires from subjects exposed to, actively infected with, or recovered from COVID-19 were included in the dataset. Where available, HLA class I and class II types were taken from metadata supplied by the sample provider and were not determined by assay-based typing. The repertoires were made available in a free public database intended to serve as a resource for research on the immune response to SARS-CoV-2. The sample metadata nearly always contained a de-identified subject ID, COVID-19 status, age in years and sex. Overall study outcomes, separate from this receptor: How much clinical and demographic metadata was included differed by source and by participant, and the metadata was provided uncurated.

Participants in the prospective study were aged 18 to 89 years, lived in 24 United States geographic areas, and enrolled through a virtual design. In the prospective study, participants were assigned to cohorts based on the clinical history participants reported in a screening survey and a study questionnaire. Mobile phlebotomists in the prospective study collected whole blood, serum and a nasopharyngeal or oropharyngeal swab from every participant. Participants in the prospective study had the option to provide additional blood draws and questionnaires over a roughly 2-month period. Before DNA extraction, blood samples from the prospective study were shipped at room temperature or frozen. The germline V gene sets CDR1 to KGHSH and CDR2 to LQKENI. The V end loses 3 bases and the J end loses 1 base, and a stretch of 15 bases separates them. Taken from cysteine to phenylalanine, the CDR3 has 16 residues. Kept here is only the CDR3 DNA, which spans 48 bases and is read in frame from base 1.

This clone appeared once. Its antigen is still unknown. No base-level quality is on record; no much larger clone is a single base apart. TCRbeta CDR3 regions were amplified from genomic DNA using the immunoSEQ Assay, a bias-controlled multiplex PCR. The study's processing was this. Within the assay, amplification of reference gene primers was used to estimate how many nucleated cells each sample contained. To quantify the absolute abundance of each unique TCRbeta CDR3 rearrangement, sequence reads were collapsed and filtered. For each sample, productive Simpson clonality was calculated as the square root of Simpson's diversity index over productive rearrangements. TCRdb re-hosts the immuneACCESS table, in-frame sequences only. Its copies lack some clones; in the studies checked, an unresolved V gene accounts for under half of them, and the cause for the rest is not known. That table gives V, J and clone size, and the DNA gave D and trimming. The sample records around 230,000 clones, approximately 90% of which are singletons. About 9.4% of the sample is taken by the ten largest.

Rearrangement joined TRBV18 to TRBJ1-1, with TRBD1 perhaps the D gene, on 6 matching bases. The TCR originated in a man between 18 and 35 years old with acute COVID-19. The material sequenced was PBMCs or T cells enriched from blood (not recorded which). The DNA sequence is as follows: TGTGCCAGCTCACCTCGGGCAGGGGCTCCGAACACTGAAGCTTTCTTT. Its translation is CASSPRAGAPNTEAFF.